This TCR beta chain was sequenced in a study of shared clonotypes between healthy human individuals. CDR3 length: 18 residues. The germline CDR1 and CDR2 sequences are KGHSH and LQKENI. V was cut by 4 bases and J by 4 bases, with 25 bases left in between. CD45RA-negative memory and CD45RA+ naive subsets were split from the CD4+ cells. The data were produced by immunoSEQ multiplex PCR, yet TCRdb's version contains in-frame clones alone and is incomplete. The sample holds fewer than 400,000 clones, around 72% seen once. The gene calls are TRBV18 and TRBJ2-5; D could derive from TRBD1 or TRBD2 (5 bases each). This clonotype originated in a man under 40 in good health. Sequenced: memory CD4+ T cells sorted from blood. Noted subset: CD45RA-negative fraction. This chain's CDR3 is CASSLPYPRGTGGETQYF. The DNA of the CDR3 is TGTGCCAGCTCACTGCCTTATCCGAGGGGCACGGGCGGAGAGACCCAGTACTTC.